The 12 T cell receptor beta chains given below trace back to one sample, sequenced in a study of blood T cell repertoires in COVID-19. Sequenced by immunoSEQ multiplex PCR; TCRdb stores in-frame clones only, minus some. The sample comprises roughly 91,000 clones, 84% of which are singletons, and roughly 1.9% rests with the top ten. Sequenced sample: peripheral blood. These receptors were collected from a man between 65 and 80 years old with active or convalescent COVID-19.

This clone turned up a few times. The chain is built from TRBV11-2 and TRBJ1-1, with D tentatively TRBD1 (5 bases). This CDR3 contains 14 residues. Trimming removed 5 bases at V and 0 bases at J, with 10 bases between. The V gene's germline CDR1 is SGHAT and CDR2 FQNNGV. This CDR3 reads CASSETDMNTEAFF. In DNA, the CDR3 is TGTGCCAGCAGCGAGACAGATATGAACACTGAAGCTTTCTTT.

The chain couples TRBV18 to TRBJ1-2; D is possibly TRBD1 (5 bases). Germline V gives CDR1 KGHSH, CDR2 LQKENI. This CDR3 has 13 residues. V lost 8 bases to trimming and J lost 6 bases, with 16 bases between them. The chain's CDR3 is CASTESREDGYTF. The CDR3 nucleotides are TGTGCCAGCACTGAGAGCAGGGAAGATGGCTACACCTTC.

J is TRBJ1-1 and V is TRBV19; D remains ambiguous. There are 14 residues in the CDR3. CDR1 and CDR2 from the germline V gene are LNHDA and SQIVND (reference sequence). V shed 5 bases and J shed 3 bases, with 13 bases lying between them. The CDR3 DNA reads TGTGCCAGTAGTCGGACTCAGACCTACACTGAAGCTTTCTTT. The encoded protein is CASSRTQTYTEAFF.

This clone was seen a handful of times. This chain links TRBV7-2 with TRBJ1-4; 7 nucleotides match TRBD1. CDR1 is SGHTA and CDR2 is FQGNSA in the germline V gene. V lost 4 bases to trimming and J lost 0 bases; unmatched junction nucleotides: 2. CDR3 length: 15 residues. The CDR3 DNA reads as TGTGCCAGCAGCTCCCAGGGGGCAACTAATGAAAAACTGTTTTTT. Its translation is CASSSQGATNEKLFF.

The chain joins TRBV2 to TRBJ2-5; D not resolved. The germline CDR1 and CDR2 sequences are SNHLY and FYNNEI. The CDR3 extends over 11 amino acids. V was cut by 2 bases and J by 11 bases, with 9 bases left in between. CDR3 sequence reads: CASSERVLQYF. CDR3 DNA sequence: TGTGCCAGCAGTGAACGGGTTTTGCAGTACTTC.

This clone was counted between two and nine times. The chain has TRBV30 and TRBJ1-4; D is undetermined. V lost 1 base, J lost 7 bases, and 7 bases lay in between. The CDR3 totals 12 residues. Germline assignment: CDR1 GTSNPN and CDR2 SVGIG (reference sequence). The CDR3 DNA follows: TGTGCCTGGAGTGCTTCGAGTGAAAAACTGTTTTTT. Residues: CAWSASSEKLFF.

This chain links TRBV6-2 or TRBV6-3 with TRBJ1-6, with D hard to call. This CDR3 comprises 18 residues. In germline, CDR1 is MNHEY, CDR2 SVGEGT. Between the trimmed V and J ends, which lost 0 bases and 1 base, there was a span of 13 bases. As DNA, the CDR3 is TGTGCCAGCAGTTACTCGACGGGAGTCTTTTCCTATAATTCACCCCTCCACTTT. This encodes CASSYSTGVFSYNSPLHF.

The chain combines TRBV27 with TRBJ2-5, with 9 positions matching TRBD2. Germline V lookup: CDR1 MNHEY, CDR2 SMNVEV (reference sequence). This CDR3 is built from 14 residues. Trimming cost V 2 bases and J 3 bases; bases outside gene matches: 1. Here the CDR3 DNA reads TGTGCCAGCAGTTTACTAGCGGGGAAAGAGACCCAGTACTTC. Translation gives CASSLLAGKETQYF.

In regard to this clone: The same CDR3 arises from other DNA sequences in this sample as well. This rearrangement joins TRBV5-1 to TRBJ1-5, with TRBD1 matching 8 bases. The CDR3 covers 14 residues. V dropped 4 bases and J dropped 4; count of bases not matched to a gene: 4. CDR1 SGHRS and CDR2 YFSETQ come from the germline V gene. CDR3 sequence reads: CASSAQGGNQPQHF. The CDR3 DNA reads as TGCGCCAGCAGCGCACAGGGGGGGAATCAGCCCCAGCATTTT.

The V call is TRBV5-4, the J call TRBJ2-7; 8 nucleotides align to TRBD1. Germline CDR1 and CDR2: SGHNT and YYREEE (reference sequence). Trimming at V came to 4 bases and at J to 6 bases, leaving 15 bases not matched to a gene. CDR3 length equals 16 residues. CDR3 nucleotides: TGTGCCAGCAGCCTGGCGGGGACAGGTCCTGCTACCGAGCAGTACTTC. Translation: CASSLAGTGPATEQYF.

The J gene is TRBJ1-4, the V gene TRBV28; 7 bases align to TRBD1. Germline loops: CDR1 MDHEN, CDR2 SYDVKM. The CDR3 runs 14 residues. With V trimmed by 6 bases and J by 11 bases, 12 bases remained unmatched. The chain's CDR3 is CASRPRQGSLKLFF. The DNA of the CDR3 is TGTGCCAGCAGACCCCGACAGGGTTCGTTGAAACTGTTTTTT. The whole variable domain, remainder taken from reference TRBV28 and TRBJ1-4, is DVKVTQSSRYLVKRTGEKVFLECVQDMDHENMFWYRQDPGLGLRLIYFSYDVKMKEKGDIPEGYSVSREKKERFSLILESASTNQTSMYLCASRPRQGSLKLFFGSGTQLSVL.

V and J are TRBV7-9 and TRBJ1-1; 8 nucleotides match TRBD1. This CDR3 is built from 15 residues. With 5 bases clipped from V and 5 bases from J, the junction kept 10 bases outside the gene matches. Germline V gene sequence: CDR1 SEHNR, CDR2 FQNEAQ (reference sequence). The CDR3 region is CASSNDWTGRTEAFF. Here the CDR3 DNA reads TGTGCCAGCAGCAACGACTGGACAGGGCGGACTGAAGCTTTCTTT.